Shown below are 24 T cell receptor beta chains from a single sample sequenced in a study of cytomegalovirus exposure and HLA in healthy donors. PCR was performed using 60 Vbeta and 13 Jbeta primers. The method was immunoSEQ multiplex PCR; TCRdb's version includes in-frame clones alone and lacks a portion of them. Altogether roughly 100,000 clones are present, roughly 76% being singletons, with the ten largest covering around 4.1%. Sequencing was performed on PBMCs. These receptors all stem from a man aged 35 to 55 in good health and CMV-seronegative.

This chain uses TRBV7-2 with TRBJ2-3; 7 nucleotides agree with TRBD1. The CDR3 loop spans 14 amino acids. Trimming cost V 4 bases and J 1 base; bases outside gene matches: 2. Germline CDR1 reads SGHTA; CDR2 reads FQGNSA. The CDR3 region has the DNA TGTGCCAGCAGCTACGGACAGGGCACAGATACGCAGTATTTT. As protein: CASSYGQGTDTQYF.

For the CDR3, the DNA is TGTGCCAGCAGGGCGGTGAAACATCTAAATACGCAGTATTTT. This gives the protein CASRAVKHLNTQYF. The genes are TRBV27 and TRBJ2-3; D call uncertain. Germline loops: CDR1 MNHEY, CDR2 SMNVEV (reference sequence). There are 14 residues in the CDR3. Trimming cost V 6 bases and J 7 bases, with 17 bases left between them.

This chain's CDR3 is CASSWGGQAVSPLHF. CDR3 DNA sequence: TGTGCCAGTAGTTGGGGAGGACAGGCGGTTTCACCCCTCCACTTT. The V call is TRBV19, the J call TRBJ1-6, with 7 bases that match TRBD1. The CDR3 spans 15 residues. With V trimmed by 5 bases and J by 9 bases, 10 bases remained unmatched. Germline lookup yields CDR1 LNHDA and CDR2 SQIVND (reference sequence).

This chain links TRBV5-1 with TRBJ2-3; 14 nucleotides match TRBD2. The CDR3 runs to 16 residues. In germline, CDR1 is SGHRS, CDR2 YFSETQ. After removal of 4 bases from V and 5 bases from J, the junction contained 6 bases not matched to a gene. In DNA form, the CDR3 reads TGCGCCAGCAGCCCCGGACTAGCGGGGGGACGAGATACGCAGTATTTT. This gives the protein CASSPGLAGGRDTQYF.

The rearrangement uses TRBV6-1 and TRBJ2-3; 10 bases are a match to TRBD1. Germline loops: CDR1 MNHNS, CDR2 SASEGT. This CDR3 comprises 18 residues. The V and J ends lost 4 bases and 2 bases, in that order; junction bases with no gene match: 12. This chain's CDR3 is CASSGGTGALLLTDTQYF. The DNA for the CDR3 is TGTGCCAGCAGTGGAGGGACAGGGGCCCTTCTACTCACAGATACGCAGTATTTT.

The chain's CDR3 is CASSLGRGGKTQYF. CDR3 DNA: TGTGCCAGCAGCTTAGGGAGGGGCGGAAAGACCCAGTACTTC. This chain joins TRBV7-2 and TRBJ2-5, with a possible D match to TRBD2 (6 bases). CDR1 SGHTA and CDR2 FQGNSA come from the germline V gene. V lost 1 base and J lost 6, with 12 bases in between. CDR3 length equals 14 residues.

The DNA for the CDR3 is TGTGCCAGCAGCCGGGATTGGGTAGCGGGGAGTAATGAGCAGTTCTTC. Translated: CASSRDWVAGSNEQFF. The V and J genes are TRBV5-6 and TRBJ2-1; 8 bases agree with TRBD2. The CDR3 loop spans 16 amino acids. Germline lookup yields CDR1 SGHDT and CDR2 YYEEEE. J was trimmed by 7 bases and V by 4 bases; bases with no gene match: 13.

The J gene is TRBJ2-7, the V gene TRBV11-3, with TRBD1 matching 9 bases. The trim removed 2 bases at V and 6 bases at J, leaving 5 bases unmatched. The CDR3 has 14 amino acids. The germline V gene has CDR1 SGHNT and CDR2 YENEEA. CDR3 bases: TGTGCCAGCAGCTTACGGGACAGGGCCGGCGAGCAGTACTTC. Residues: CASSLRDRAGEQYF.

V gene TRBV5-6 combines with J gene TRBJ2-7; TRBD2 aligns across 13 bases. Germline CDR1 SGHDT, CDR2 YYEEEE. CDR3 length: 17 residues. J gave up 2 bases and V 3 bases, and 8 bases lay outside the gene matches. The chain's CDR3 is CASSSLGLAGTTYEQYF. The CDR3 region has the DNA TGTGCCAGCAGCTCACTGGGACTAGCGGGGACCACCTACGAGCAGTACTTC. The full variable domain, in which reference TRBV5-6 and TRBJ2-7 provide the parts outside the CDR3, is DAGVTQSPTHLIKTRGQQVTLRCSPKSGHDTVSWYQQALGQGPQFIFQYYEEEERQRGNFPDRFSGHQFPNYSSELNVNALLLGDSALYLCASSSLGLAGTTYEQYFGPGTRLTVT.

The chain is built from TRBV4-2 and TRBJ1-5, with D tentatively TRBD1 (5 bases). The CDR3 runs to 15 residues. Germline loops: CDR1 LGHNA, CDR2 YNFKEQ. V was trimmed by 0 bases and J by 5 bases, leaving 11 bases between them. CDR3 bases: TGTGCCAGCAGCCAAGATCGACGGGGGGATCAGCCCCAGCATTTT. Its translation: CASSQDRRGDQPQHF.

The chain employs TRBV6-5 and TRBJ1-5; 8 bases match TRBD1. The V and J ends lost 0 bases and 2 bases, in that order; junction bases with no gene match: 0. The length of the CDR3 is 15 residues. Germline V gene sequence: CDR1 MNHEY, CDR2 SVGAGI. The CDR3 bases are TGTGCCAGCAGTTACTCGACAGGGGGCAATCAGCCCCAGCATTTT. Translation gives CASSYSTGGNQPQHF.

The genes are TRBV20-1 and TRBJ1-1; D is unclear. Per germline, CDR1 DFQATT and CDR2 SNEGSKA (reference sequence). CDR3 length: 11 residues. DNA of the CDR3: TGCAGCGCCACCCCCGGCACTGAAGCTTTCTTT. This codes for CSATPGTEAFF.

V gene TRBV28 combines with J gene TRBJ1-5, with a weak D call TRBD1 (6 bases). Per germline, CDR1 MDHEN and CDR2 SYDVKM. Trimming removed 3 bases from V and 2 bases from J, with 14 bases in between. This CDR3 region has 16 residues. DNA for the CDR3: TGTGCCAGCAGTTTTGTTCCAGGGGTGGGCAATCAGCCCCAGCATTTT. It encodes CASSFVPGVGNQPQHF.

J is TRBJ2-7 and V is TRBV7-9; TRBD1 matches 8 bases. Germline V gene sequence: CDR1 SEHNR, CDR2 FQNEAQ (reference sequence). The CDR3 sequence is 14 residues long. With 6 bases clipped from V and 6 bases from J, the junction kept 10 bases outside the gene matches. The CDR3 region is CASRPVSGGSEQYF. CDR3 DNA: TGTGCCAGCAGACCGGTCTCAGGGGGCAGCGAGCAGTACTTC.

The V and J genes are TRBV4-1 and TRBJ1-2, with TRBD1 matching over 7 bases. The CDR3 length is 16 residues. The trim removed 0 bases at V and 1 base at J, leaving 5 bases unmatched. Germline V CDR1 and CDR2: MGHRA, YSYEKL. CDR3 nucleotides: TGCGCCAGCAGCCAAGAGTCCTACAGGGGTAACTATGGCTACACCTTC. This sequence encodes CASSQESYRGNYGYTF.

This clone turned up a few times. V usage is TRBV5-5 and J usage is TRBJ1-2; 7 bases map to TRBD1. Trimming cost V 1 base and J 8 bases; bases outside gene matches: 8. The CDR3 covers 14 residues. The germline V gene encodes CDR1 SGHKS and CDR2 YYEKEE (reference sequence). The chain's CDR3 is CASSLNGQVEGYTF. The CDR3 DNA reads as TGTGCCAGCAGCTTGAACGGACAGGTGGAAGGCTACACCTTC.

Concerning this clone itself: At the DNA level, this CDR3 is encoded by other sequences in the same sample as well. The CDR3 nucleotides are TGTGCCAGCAGCCCCCTTCGGGGTAGCAATCAGCCCCAGCATTTT. Translating it yields CASSPLRGSNQPQHF. The chain uses TRBV7-2 and TRBJ1-5, with D unresolved. Trimming cost V 5 bases and J 0 bases, with 11 bases left between them. The CDR3 loop spans 15 amino acids. Per the germline V gene, CDR1 is SGHTA and CDR2 is FQGNSA. Full variable domain (outside the CDR3, taken from reference TRBV7-2 and TRBJ1-5): GAGVSQSPSNKVTEKGKDVELRCDPISGHTALYWYRQSLGQGLEFLIYFQGNSAPDKSGLPSDRFSAERTGGSVSTLTIQRTQQEDSAVYLCASSPLRGSNQPQHFGDGTRLSIL.

This chain joins TRBV2 and TRBJ1-1; a possible D gene is TRBD1 (5 bases). CDR1 and CDR2 from the germline V gene are SNHLY and FYNNEI. V was shortened by 0 bases and J by 4 bases, with 18 bases between the two germline ends. This CDR3 spans 17 amino acids. The DNA of the CDR3 is TGTGCCAGCAGTGAAGCGGGGGTAGCGGACCGAGGCACTGAAGCTTTCTTT. Its protein product is CASSEAGVADRGTEAFF.

The chain couples TRBV7-9 to TRBJ1-1; maybe TRBD1 (5 bases). The CDR3 spans 14 residues. With 1 base removed from V and 7 bases from J, the gap between germline ends came to 13 bases. Germline-derived CDR1 and CDR2 are SEHNR and FQNEAQ (reference sequence). In DNA form, the CDR3 reads TGTGCCAGCAGCTTAGGGAGACAGTTCGGTGAAGCTTTCTTT. Amino acid sequence: CASSLGRQFGEAFF.

The gene calls are TRBV10-1 and TRBJ2-1, with 15 positions matching TRBD2. V was pared by 5 bases and J by 7 bases, with 6 bases of the junction left unmatched. Germline lookup yields CDR1 WNHNN and CDR2 SYGVQD (reference sequence). The CDR3 totals 16 residues. CDR3 sequence: CASSPGLAGGLNEQFF. CDR3 nucleotide sequence: TGCGCCAGCAGTCCCGGACTAGCGGGGGGGCTAAATGAGCAGTTCTTC.

As for this clone: This sample includes further DNA sequences coding for the same CDR3. The gene calls are TRBV10-3 and TRBJ2-1, with TRBD1 identical over 9 bases. Germline lookup yields CDR1 ENHRY and CDR2 SYGVKD. Unmatched junction bases numbered 1, after V lost 7 bases and J lost 0 bases. CDR3 length: 14 residues. CDR3 DNA sequence: TGTGCCATCACACAGGGGGCCTCCTACAATGAGCAGTTCTTC. Protein product: CAITQGASYNEQFF.

About this clone: A read error may produce the germline difference seen at one junction end. The genes are TRBV7-9 and TRBJ1-4, with TRBD1 matching 7 bases. The CDR3 runs 15 residues. Per the germline V gene, CDR1 is SEHNR and CDR2 is FQNEAQ (reference sequence). The CDR3 loop reads CSSSAWDREGEKLFF. The CDR3 coding sequence is TGTTCCAGCAGCGCCTGGGACAGAGAGGGAGAAAAACTGTTTTTT.

This chain links TRBV15 with TRBJ2-2; D gene uncertain. Between the trimmed V and J ends, which lost 1 base and 8 bases, there was a span of 2 bases. The CDR3 extends over 11 amino acids. CDR1 and CDR2 (germline): LNHNV, YYDKDF (reference sequence). The CDR3, as DNA: TGTGCCACCAGCAGAGCAGGGGAGCTGTTTTTT. It is translated as CATSRAGELFF.

The chain uses TRBV27 and TRBJ1-1, with D possibly being TRBD1 (6 bases). The CDR3 length is 15 residues. V was clipped by 2 bases and J by 4 bases, with 14 bases between them. Germline lookup yields CDR1 MNHEY and CDR2 SMNVEV (reference sequence). The CDR3 loop reads CASSLNGGLGTEAFF. The CDR3 nucleotides are TGTGCCAGCAGTTTAAACGGGGGGCTGGGCACTGAAGCTTTCTTT.